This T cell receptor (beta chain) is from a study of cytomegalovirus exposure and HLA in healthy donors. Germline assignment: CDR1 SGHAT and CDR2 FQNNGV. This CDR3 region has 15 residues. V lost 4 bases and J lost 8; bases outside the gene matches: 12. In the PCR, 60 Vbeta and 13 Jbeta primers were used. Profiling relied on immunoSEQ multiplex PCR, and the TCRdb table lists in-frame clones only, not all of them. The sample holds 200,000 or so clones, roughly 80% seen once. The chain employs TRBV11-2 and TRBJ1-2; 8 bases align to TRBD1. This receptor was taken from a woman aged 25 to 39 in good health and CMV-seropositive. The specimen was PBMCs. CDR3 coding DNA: TGTGCCAGCAGCTCACGGGGGAGGACAGGGAGGGGCTACACCTTC. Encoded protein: CASSSRGRTGRGYTF. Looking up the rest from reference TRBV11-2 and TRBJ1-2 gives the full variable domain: EAGVAQSPRYKIIEKRQSVAFWCNPISGHATLYWYQQILGQGPKLLIQFQNNGVVDDSQLPKDRFSAERLKGVDSTLKIQPAKLEDSAVYLCASSSRGRTGRGYTFGSGTRLTVV.